This entry features one T cell receptor (beta chain) sequence. The source of the sample is a study of blood T cell repertoires in COVID-19. Study-level information: Some COVID-19 samples were acute and others convalescent; all came from the United States, Italy and Spain. T cells, B-cell-depleted T cells, or PBMCs provided the cDNA or gDNA that served as material.

Germline CDR1 reads MDHEN; CDR2 reads SYDVKM. CDR3 length: 17 residues. The V gene end was trimmed by 5 bases and the J gene end by 0 bases; junction bases not matched to a gene: 12. Some clones are missing from TCRdb's copy, which holds only in-frame ones; the method was immunoSEQ multiplex PCR. This sample has about 520,000 clones, with roughly 85% found just once. The genes are TRBV28 and TRBJ2-7; 8 nucleotides agree with TRBD1. What was sequenced was peripheral blood. The source of this sequence is a human donor in a cohort sampled during active COVID-19. CDR3 nucleotide sequence: TGTGCCAGCAGTCCCCCGACAGGGGCCGGAGGCTCCTACGAGCAGTACTTC. Its protein is CASSPPTGAGGSYEQYF.